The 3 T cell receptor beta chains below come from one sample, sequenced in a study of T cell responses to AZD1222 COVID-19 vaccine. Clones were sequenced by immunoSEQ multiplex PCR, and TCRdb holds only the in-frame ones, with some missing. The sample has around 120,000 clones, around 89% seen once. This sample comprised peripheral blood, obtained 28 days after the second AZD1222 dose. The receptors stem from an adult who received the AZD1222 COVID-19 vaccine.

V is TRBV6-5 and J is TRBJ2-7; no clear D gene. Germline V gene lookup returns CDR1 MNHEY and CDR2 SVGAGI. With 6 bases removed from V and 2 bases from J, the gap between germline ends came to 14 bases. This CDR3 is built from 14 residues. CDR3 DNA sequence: TGTGCCAGCAGAGTAGGGATTTCAGCCTACGAGCAGTACTTC. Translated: CASRVGISAYEQYF.

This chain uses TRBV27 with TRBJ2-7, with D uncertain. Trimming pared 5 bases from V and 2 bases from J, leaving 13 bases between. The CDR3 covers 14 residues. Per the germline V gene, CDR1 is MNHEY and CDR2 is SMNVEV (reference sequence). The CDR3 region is CASSVARKTYEQYF. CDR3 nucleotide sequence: TGTGCCAGCAGTGTCGCACGTAAAACCTACGAGCAGTACTTC.

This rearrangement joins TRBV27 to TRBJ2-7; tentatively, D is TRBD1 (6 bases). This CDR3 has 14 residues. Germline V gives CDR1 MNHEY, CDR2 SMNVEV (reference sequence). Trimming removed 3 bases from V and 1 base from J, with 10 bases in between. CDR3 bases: TGTGCCAGCAGTTTGGTGACAGGATCCTACGAGCAGTACTTC. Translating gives CASSLVTGSYEQYF.